The 2 T cell receptor beta chains presented below share a single source sample, sequenced in a study of T cell changes during pregnancy in multiple sclerosis. The repertoire was sequenced with immunoSEQ multiplex PCR; TCRdb's copy has only in-frame clones and lacks some. The sample lists 70,000 to 85,000 clones, around 92% occurring once. The source was peripheral blood, collected before pregnancy. All receptors come from a female donor with multiple sclerosis, enrolled in a pregnancy study.

In its sample, this clone was seen a few times. The V and J genes are TRBV7-9 and TRBJ2-1, with TRBD2 matching 8 bases. Trimming took 5 bases from V and 6 from J; bases not matched to a gene: 12. The germline V gene encodes CDR1 SEHNR and CDR2 FQNEAQ (reference sequence). The CDR3 sequence is 16 residues long. The CDR3 sequence: CASSQRVGGAVNEQFF. DNA for the CDR3: TGTGCCAGCAGCCAGAGGGTCGGGGGGGCGGTCAATGAGCAGTTCTTC.

The rearrangement uses TRBV29-1 and TRBJ1-2; 9 positions match TRBD1. The CDR3 sequence is 14 residues long. Germline V gene sequence: CDR1 SQVTM, CDR2 ANQGSEA. Germline trimming cut 3 bases from V and 10 bases from J; bases unmatched to any gene: 12. CDR3 in amino acids: CSVEIAGTGFHYTF. In DNA, the CDR3 is TGCAGCGTTGAGATTGCCGGGACAGGGTTTCACTACACCTTC. The whole variable domain, remainder taken from reference TRBV29-1 and TRBJ1-2, is SAVISQKPSRDICQRGTSLTIQCQVDSQVTMMFWYRQQPGQSLTLIATANQGSEATYESGFVIDKFPISRPNLTFSTLTVSNMSPEDSSIYLCSVEIAGTGFHYTFGSGTRLTVV.